This T cell receptor beta chain was observed in a study of OX40 agonist ivuxolimab in advanced cancers. On the study more broadly: Prior anti-PD-1, anti-PD-L1 or anti-CTLA-4 therapy was allowed; roughly 40% had some. Study-level points and caveats: At doses 0.1 to 3.0 mg/kg, CD4+ and CD8+ clones expanded.

Measured with immunoSEQ multiplex PCR; TCRdb has only the in-frame clones, and not every one. Found here are roughly 60,000 clones, about nine tenths of them singletons; the top ten hold 20% to 25%. About this clone itself: What it binds is unknown.

Germline V gene lookup returns CDR1 SGDLS and CDR2 YYNGEE. Trimming cost V 1 base and J 2 bases; bases outside gene matches: 6. This CDR3 contains 15 residues. Autoimmune disease history or systemic immunosuppression led to patient exclusion. This clonotype originated in an adult with an advanced solid tumor such as melanoma, head and neck, liver or kidney cancer. The V call is TRBV9, the J call TRBJ2-7; TRBD2 aligns across 7 bases. Sequenced here: CD4+ or CD8+ T cells sorted from blood, sampled in a trial of the OX40 agonist ivuxolimab. CDR3 in DNA: TGTGCCAGCAGCGTATCTAGCGGCGTAACCTACGAGCAGTACTTC. It encodes CASSVSSGVTYEQYF. The entire variable domain, with the rest obtained from reference TRBV9 and TRBJ2-7, is as follows: DSGVTQTPKHLITATGQRVTLRCSPRSGDLSVYWYQQSLDQGLQFLIQYYNGEERAKGNILERFSAQQFPDLHSELNLSSLELGDSALYFCASSVSSGVTYEQYFGPGTRLTVT.